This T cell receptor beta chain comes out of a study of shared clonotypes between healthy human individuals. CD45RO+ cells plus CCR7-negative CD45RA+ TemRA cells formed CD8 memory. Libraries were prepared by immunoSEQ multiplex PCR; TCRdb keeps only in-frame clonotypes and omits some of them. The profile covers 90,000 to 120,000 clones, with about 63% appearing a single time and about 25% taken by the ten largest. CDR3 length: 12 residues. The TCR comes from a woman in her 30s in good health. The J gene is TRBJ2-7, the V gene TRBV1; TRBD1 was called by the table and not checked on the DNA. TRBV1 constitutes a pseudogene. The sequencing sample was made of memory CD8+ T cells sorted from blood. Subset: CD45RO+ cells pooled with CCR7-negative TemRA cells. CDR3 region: CTSSQDPSEQYF. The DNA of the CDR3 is TGCACCAGCAGCCAAGATCCCAGCGAGCAGTACTTC.